What follows is one T cell receptor beta chain and its context. This record comes from a study of blood T cell repertoires in COVID-19. V was trimmed by 2 bases and J by 7 bases, leaving 19 bases between them. Germline V lookup: CDR1 SGHNT, CDR2 YYREEE (reference sequence). The CDR3 has 15 residues. Adults between roughly 18 and 95 years of age took part from approximately 24 US areas. Assay: immunoSEQ multiplex PCR; the TCRdb copy retains only in-frame clones and omits some. This sample yields fewer than 250,000 clones, of which roughly 89% are seen a single time; over 13% belongs to the top ten. This TCR was sampled from a man aged 25-45 years who had been exposed to COVID-19. J is TRBJ2-7 and V is TRBV5-4; D may be TRBD1 (6 bases). The sample consisted of PBMCs or T cells enriched from blood (not recorded which). CDR3 sequence (DNA): TGTGCCAGCAGCTTAAGTTCCAGGGGAATCGAGGAGCAGTACTTC. This sequence encodes CASSLSSRGIEEQYF.